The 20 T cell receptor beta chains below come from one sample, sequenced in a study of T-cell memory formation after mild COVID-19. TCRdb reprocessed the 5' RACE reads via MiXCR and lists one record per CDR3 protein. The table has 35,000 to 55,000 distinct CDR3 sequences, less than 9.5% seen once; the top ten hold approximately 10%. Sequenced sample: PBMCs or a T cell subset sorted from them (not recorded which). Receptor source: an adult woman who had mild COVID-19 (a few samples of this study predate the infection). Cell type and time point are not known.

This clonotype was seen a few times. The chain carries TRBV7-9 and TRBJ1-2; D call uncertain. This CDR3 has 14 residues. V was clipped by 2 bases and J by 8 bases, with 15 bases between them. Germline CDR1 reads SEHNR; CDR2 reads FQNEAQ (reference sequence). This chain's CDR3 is CASSLPGVRGGYTF. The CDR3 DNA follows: TGTGCCAGCAGCTTACCAGGCGTGCGGGGAGGCTACACCTTC.

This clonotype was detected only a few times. The CDR3 sequence: CATSLSAGMSYEQYF. DNA of the CDR3: TGTGCCACCTCTTTATCGGCAGGGATGTCCTACGAGCAGTACTTC. The chain links TRBV19 to TRBJ2-7; possibly TRBD1 for D (5 bases). CDR1 is LNHDA, CDR2 SQIVND, per germline (reference sequence). Trimming removed 10 bases at V and 1 base at J, with 20 bases between. The CDR3 extends over 15 amino acids.

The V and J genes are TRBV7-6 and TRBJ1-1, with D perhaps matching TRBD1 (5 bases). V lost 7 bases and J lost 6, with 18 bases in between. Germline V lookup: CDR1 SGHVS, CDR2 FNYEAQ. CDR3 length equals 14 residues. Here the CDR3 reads CASTSGLRSAEAFF. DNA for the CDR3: TGTGCCAGCACCTCGGGACTCCGGTCGGCTGAAGCTTTCTTT.

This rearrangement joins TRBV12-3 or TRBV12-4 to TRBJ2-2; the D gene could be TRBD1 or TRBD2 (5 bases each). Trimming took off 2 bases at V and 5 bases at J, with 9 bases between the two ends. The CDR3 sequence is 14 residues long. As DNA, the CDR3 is TGTGCCAGCAGTTTAAGTGGGGGAACCGGGGAGCTGTTTTTT. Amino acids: CASSLSGGTGELFF.

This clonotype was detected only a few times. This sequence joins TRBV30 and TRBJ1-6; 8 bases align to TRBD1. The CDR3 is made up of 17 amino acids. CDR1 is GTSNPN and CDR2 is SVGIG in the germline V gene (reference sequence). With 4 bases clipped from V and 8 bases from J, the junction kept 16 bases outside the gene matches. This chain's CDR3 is CAWKGDRFGISDSPLHF. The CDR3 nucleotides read TGTGCCTGGAAGGGGGACAGGTTTGGCATCTCAGATTCACCCCTCCACTTT.

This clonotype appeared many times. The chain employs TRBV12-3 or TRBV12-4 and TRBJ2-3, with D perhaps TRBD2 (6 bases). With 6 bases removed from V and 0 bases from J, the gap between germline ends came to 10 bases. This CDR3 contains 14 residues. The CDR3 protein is CASRRGASTDTQYF. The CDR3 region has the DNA TGTGCCAGCAGGCGGGGTGCCAGCACAGATACGCAGTATTTT.

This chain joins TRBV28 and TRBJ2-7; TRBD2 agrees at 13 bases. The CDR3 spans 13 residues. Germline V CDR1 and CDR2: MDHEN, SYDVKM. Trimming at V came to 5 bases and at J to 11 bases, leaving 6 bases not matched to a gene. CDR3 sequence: CASSPGLAGVEYF. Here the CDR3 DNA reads TGTGCCAGCAGTCCCGGACTAGCGGGAGTGGAGTACTTC.

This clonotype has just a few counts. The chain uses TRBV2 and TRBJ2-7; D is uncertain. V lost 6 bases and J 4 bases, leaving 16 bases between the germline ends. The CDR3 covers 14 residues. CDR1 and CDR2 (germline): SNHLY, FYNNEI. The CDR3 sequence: CASSFGRETYEQYF. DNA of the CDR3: TGTGCCAGCAGCTTTGGTAGGGAAACATACGAGCAGTACTTC. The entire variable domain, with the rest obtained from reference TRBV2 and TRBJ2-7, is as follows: EPEVTQTPSHQVTQMGQEVILRCVPISNHLYFYWYRQILGQKVEFLVSFYNNEISEKSEIFDDQFSVERPDGSNFTLKIRSTKLEDSAMYFCASSFGRETYEQYFGPGTRLTVT.

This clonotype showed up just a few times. The CDR3 DNA sequence: TGCGCCAGCAGCTGGAGGGATGCCACCGGGGAGCTGTTTTTT. Its protein is CASSWRDATGELFF. The J gene is TRBJ2-2, the V gene TRBV5-1; TRBD2 is a possible D gene (6 bases). Per the germline V gene, CDR1 is SGHRS and CDR2 is YFSETQ. V lost 3 bases and J lost 4, with 10 bases in between. This CDR3 contains 14 residues. The full variable domain, completed using reference TRBV5-1 and TRBJ2-2, is KAGVTQTPRYLIKTRGQQVTLSCSPISGHRSVSWYQQTPGQGLQFLFEYFSETQRNKGNFPGRFSGRQFSNSRSEMNVSTLELGDSALYLCASSWRDATGELFFGEGSRLTVL.

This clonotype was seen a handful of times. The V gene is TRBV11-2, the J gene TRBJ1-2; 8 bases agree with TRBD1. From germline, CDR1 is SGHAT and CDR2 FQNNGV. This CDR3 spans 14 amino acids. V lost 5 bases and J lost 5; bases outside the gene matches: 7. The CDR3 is CASSGRTGQYGYTF. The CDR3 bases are TGTGCCAGCAGCGGACGGACAGGGCAATATGGCTACACCTTC. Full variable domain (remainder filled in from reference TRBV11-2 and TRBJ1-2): EAGVAQSPRYKIIEKRQSVAFWCNPISGHATLYWYQQILGQGPKLLIQFQNNGVVDDSQLPKDRFSAERLKGVDSTLKIQPAKLEDSAVYLCASSGRTGQYGYTFGSGTRLTVV.

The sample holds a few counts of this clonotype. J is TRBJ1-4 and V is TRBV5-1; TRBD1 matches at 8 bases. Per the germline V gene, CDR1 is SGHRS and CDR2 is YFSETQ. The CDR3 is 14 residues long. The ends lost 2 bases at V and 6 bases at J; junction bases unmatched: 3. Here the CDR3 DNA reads TGCGCCAGCAGCTTCAGGGGGCGCGATGAAAAACTGTTTTTT. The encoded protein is CASSFRGRDEKLFF.

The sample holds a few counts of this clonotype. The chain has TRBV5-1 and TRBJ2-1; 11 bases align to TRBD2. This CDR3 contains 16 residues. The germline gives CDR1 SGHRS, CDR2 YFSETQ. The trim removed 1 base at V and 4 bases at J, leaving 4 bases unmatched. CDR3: CASSLSVAGGYNEQFF. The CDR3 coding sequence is TGCGCCAGCAGCTTGAGTGTAGCGGGAGGGTACAATGAGCAGTTCTTC.

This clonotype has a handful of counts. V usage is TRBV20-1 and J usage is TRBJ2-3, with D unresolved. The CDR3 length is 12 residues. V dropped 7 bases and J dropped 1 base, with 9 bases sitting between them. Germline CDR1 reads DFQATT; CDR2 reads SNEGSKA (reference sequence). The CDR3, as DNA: TGCAGTGGGGAAAGGGGCACAGATACGCAGTATTTT. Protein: CSGERGTDTQYF.

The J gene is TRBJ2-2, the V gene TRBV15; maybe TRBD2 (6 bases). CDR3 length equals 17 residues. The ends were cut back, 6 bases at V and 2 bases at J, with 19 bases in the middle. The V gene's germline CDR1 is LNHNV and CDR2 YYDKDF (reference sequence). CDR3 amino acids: CATRNDLWGDNTGELFF. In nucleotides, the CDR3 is TGTGCCACCAGAAACGACCTCTGGGGGGACAACACCGGGGAGCTGTTTTTT.

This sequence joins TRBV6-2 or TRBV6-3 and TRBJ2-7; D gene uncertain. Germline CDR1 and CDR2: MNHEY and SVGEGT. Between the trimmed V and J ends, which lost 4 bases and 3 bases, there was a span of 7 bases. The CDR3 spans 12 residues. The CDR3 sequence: CASSSQVYEQYF. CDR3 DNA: TGTGCCAGCAGTTCCCAAGTCTACGAGCAGTACTTC.

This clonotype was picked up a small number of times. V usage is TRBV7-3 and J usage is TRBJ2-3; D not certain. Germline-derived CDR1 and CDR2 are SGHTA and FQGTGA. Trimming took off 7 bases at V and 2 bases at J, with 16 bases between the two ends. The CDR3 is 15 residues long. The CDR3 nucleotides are TGTGCCAGCACCCTAAACGGTCACACCACAGATACGCAGTATTTT. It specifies CASTLNGHTTDTQYF.

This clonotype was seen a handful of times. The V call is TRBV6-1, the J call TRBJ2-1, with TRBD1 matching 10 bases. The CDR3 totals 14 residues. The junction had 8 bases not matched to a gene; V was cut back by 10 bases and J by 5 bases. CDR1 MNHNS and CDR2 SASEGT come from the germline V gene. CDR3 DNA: TGTGCCACCCTCCGGGACAGGGGCAACAATGAGCAGTTCTTC. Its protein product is CATLRDRGNNEQFF.

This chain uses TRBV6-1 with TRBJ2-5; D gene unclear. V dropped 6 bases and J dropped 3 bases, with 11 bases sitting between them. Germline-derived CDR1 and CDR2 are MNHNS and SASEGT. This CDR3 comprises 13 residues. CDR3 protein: CASSLLPKETQYF. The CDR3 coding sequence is TGTGCCAGCAGCCTTCTACCGAAAGAGACCCAGTACTTC.

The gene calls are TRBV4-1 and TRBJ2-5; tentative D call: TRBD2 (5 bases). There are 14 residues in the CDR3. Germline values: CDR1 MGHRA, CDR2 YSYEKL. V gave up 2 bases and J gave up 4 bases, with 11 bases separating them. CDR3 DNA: TGCGCCAGCAGCCAATTCACTAGATCAGAGACCCAGTACTTC. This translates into CASSQFTRSETQYF.

CDR3: CASSAGNSGESVAKNIQYF. The CDR3 DNA is TGTGCCAGCAGTGCCGGAAATAGCGGGGAATCAGTAGCCAAAAACATTCAGTACTTC. The chain uses TRBV2 and TRBJ2-4; 8 bases align to TRBD2. The CDR3 loop spans 19 amino acids. Germline assignment: CDR1 SNHLY and CDR2 FYNNEI. V gave up 4 bases and J gave up 0 bases; unmatched junction bases: 14. Full variable domain (rest looked up from reference TRBV2 and TRBJ2-4): EPEVTQTPSHQVTQMGQEVILRCVPISNHLYFYWYRQILGQKVEFLVSFYNNEISEKSEIFDDQFSVERPDGSNFTLKIRSTKLEDSAMYFCASSAGNSGESVAKNIQYFGAGTRLSVL.